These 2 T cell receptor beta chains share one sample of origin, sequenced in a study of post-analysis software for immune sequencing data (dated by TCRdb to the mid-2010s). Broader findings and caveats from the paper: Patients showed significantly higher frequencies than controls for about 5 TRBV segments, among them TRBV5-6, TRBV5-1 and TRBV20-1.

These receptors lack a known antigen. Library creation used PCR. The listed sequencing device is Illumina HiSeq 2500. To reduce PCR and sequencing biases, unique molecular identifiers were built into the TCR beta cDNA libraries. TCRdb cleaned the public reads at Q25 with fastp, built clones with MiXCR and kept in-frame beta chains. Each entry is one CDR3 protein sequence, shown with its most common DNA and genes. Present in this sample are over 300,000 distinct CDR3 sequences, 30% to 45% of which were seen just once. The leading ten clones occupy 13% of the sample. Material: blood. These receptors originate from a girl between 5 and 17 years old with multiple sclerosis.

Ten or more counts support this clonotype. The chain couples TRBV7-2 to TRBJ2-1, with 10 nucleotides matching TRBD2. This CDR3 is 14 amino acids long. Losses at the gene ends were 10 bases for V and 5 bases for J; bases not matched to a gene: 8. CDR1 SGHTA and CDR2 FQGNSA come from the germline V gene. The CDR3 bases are TGTGCCACCAGGGGACTAGCGTCCCACAATGAGCAGTTCTTC. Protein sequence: CATRGLASHNEQFF.

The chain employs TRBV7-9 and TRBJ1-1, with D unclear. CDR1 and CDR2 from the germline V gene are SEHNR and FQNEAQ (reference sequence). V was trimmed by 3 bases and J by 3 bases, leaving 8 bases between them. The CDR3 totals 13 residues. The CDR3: CASSLLMDTEAFF. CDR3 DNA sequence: TGTGCCAGCAGCTTGTTGATGGACACTGAAGCTTTCTTT.